This TCR beta chain was observed in a study of T cell repertoires in cytomegalovirus infection. This clonotype was seen ten or more times. What it binds is unknown. The germline V gene encodes CDR1 SGHTA and CDR2 FQGNSA. The CDR3 sequence is 16 residues long. The junction had 12 bases not matched to a gene; V was cut back by 1 base and J by 13 bases. MiXCR, applied by TCRdb to the reads, yields one record per CDR3 protein. The sample yields hundreds of thousands of distinct CDR3 sequences, around 30% seen once. The TCR originated in a human donor in good health (CMV status not recorded). Some clones in this sample may be carry-over from other donors' samples. Sequencing used cultured PBMCs, obtained from culture after CMV antigen stimulation. The chain uses TRBV7-2 and TRBJ2-6, with 8 nucleotides matching TRBD2. Here the CDR3 DNA reads TGTGCCAGCAGCTTAGTACCGCTAGCGGGCTACGGAGTCCTGACTTTC. Protein product: CASSLVPLAGYGVLTF. Looking up the rest from reference TRBV7-2 and TRBJ2-6 gives the full variable domain: GAGVSQSPSNKVTEKGKDVELRCDPISGHTALYWYRQSLGQGLEFLIYFQGNSAPDKSGLPSDRFSAERTGGSVSTLTIQRTQQEDSAVYLCASSLVPLAGYGVLTFGAGSRLTVL.